This note documents a single T cell receptor beta chain sequence. Its antigen is not yet known. No quality values exist for individual bases; no much larger clone is one base distant. TCR beta CDR3 regions were sequenced from DNA using the immunoSEQ Assay. On the authors' methods: To compute T cell density, TCR beta template counts were normalized to usable DNA, which was estimated by amplifying housekeeping genes. The preseqR package was used to estimate richness by extrapolating to 400,000 templates for PBMC samples and to 120,000 templates for tissue samples. Clonality was calculated as one minus Pielou's evenness. To identify tissue-enriched TCRs, differential abundance testing was run on productive amino-acid clonotypes with a minimum total count of 5 and an alpha of 0.1. The Jaccard Index and the Morisita Overlap Index were used to measure repertoire overlap between compartments. GLIPH grouped TCR beta CDR3s together with public tetramer-defined viral CDR3s, and a viral motif had to include at least three viral sequences and also show V-gene enrichment. Here the immuneACCESS table is served through TCRdb, limited to in-frame sequences with V and J called. Missing clones are a known gap in these copies; in checked studies unresolved V genes cover under half, and the rest lacks a known reason. Clone size and V and J calls were adopted from that table, with D and trimming inferred from the DNA. The sample table contains around 130,000 clones; only one count was recorded for more than 70% of them. Approximately 1.7% of the sample is in the top ten clones.

At diagnosis, peripheral blood, uninvolved tumor-adjacent lung and tumor were collected and stored as a combination of fresh-frozen and FFPE material. Blood samples were analyzed as peripheral blood mononuclear cells for TCR repertoire profiling. The source of the sample is a study of T cells in localized non-small cell lung cancer (dated by TCRdb to about 2020). The study in broad terms: T cell repertoires of 236 early-stage NSCLC patients were analyzed, with tumors being compared against uninvolved tumor-adjacent lungs. The cohort was made up of 236 treatment-naive NSCLC patients whose localized lung tumors had been resected. The mean age of the NSCLC patients was under 70 years, with 130 or so men and around 110 women. Study-level results and caveats: Of the top 100 tumor clones, a median of approximately 60 were detected in paired uninvolved adjacent lung; 28 were also among that lung's top 100. Because the study design was exploratory, TCR variables were selected using unadjusted p-values without false-discovery rate correction. Multi-region tumor sequencing was not performed, so intratumor heterogeneity could not be excluded. The highest T cell clonality was observed in uninvolved tumor-adjacent lung, where clonality exceeded that of tumor, suggesting that antigenic responses were more focused in uninvolved tumor-adjacent lung. Higher T cell density in blood was associated with longer overall survival, whereas higher clonality in adjacent lung was associated with shorter survival.

CDR1 and CDR2 are drawn from the germline V gene: MDHEN, SYDVKM. The CDR3 spans 13 residues, from the cysteine through the phenylalanine. The kept DNA is CDR3 alone, 39 bases in frame from the first base. V drops 8 bases and J drops 1 base, leaving 8 bases in between. This TCR was recovered from a female donor older than 55 with stage I lung adenocarcinoma. The chain links TRBV28 with TRBJ2-2; TRBD1 is a weak D gene call, 6 bases matching. The sequencing here drew on peripheral blood, taken before any cancer treatment. The CDR3 protein sequence reads: CASGGQNTGELFF. The sequenced DNA: TGTGCCAGCGGGGGACAGAACACCGGGGAGCTGTTTTTT.